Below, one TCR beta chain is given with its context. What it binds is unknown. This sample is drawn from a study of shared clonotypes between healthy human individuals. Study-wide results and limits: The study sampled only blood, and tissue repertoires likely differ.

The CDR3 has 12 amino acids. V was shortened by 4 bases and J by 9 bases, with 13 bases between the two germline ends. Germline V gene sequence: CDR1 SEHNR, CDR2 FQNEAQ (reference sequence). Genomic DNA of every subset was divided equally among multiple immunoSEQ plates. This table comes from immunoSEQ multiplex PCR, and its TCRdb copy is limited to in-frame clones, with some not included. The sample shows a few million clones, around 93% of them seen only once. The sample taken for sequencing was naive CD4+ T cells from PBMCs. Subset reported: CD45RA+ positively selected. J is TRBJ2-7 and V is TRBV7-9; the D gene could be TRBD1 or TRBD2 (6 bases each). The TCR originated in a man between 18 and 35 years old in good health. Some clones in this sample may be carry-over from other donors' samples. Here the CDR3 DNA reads TGTGCCAGCAGCTCCGGGGGCACTGTGCAGTACTTC. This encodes CASSSGGTVQYF.